The 5 T cell receptor beta chains below were found in one sample sequenced in a study of TIL therapy for anti-PD-1-resistant metastatic lung cancer (TCRdb year 2021). The time point label on this specimen signifies: pre-treatment sample, taken before nivolumab and TIL therapy. Excised metastases, mostly pleural nodules or supraclavicular lymph nodes, were used as baseline tumor samples and were taken from the same resection from which TIL were grown. Using bias-controlled multiplex PCR with the immunoSEQ v3 hsTCRB kit, the TCR beta CDR3 regions were amplified from genomic DNA. TCRdb took over this immuneACCESS table, retaining in-frame rearrangements with V and J assigned. Such tables are incomplete; in checked studies, under half of the missing clones stem from an unresolved V gene, and the remainder is unexplained. The sample profile shows about 48,000 clones; about two thirds of them were found once. The biggest ten clones account for 5.6% of the sample.

This specimen consisted of tumor tissue, obtained at baseline. Receptors were obtained from a person between 25 and 80 years old with non-small cell lung cancer.

The CDR3 sequence: CASSYSKTQYF. DNA of the CDR3: TGTGCCAGCAGTTACAGTAAGACCCAGTACTTC. V is TRBV2 and J is TRBJ2-5, with D unclear. Germline V gives CDR1 SNHLY, CDR2 FYNNEI. V was clipped by 5 bases and J by 6 bases, with 7 bases between them. The CDR3 runs 11 residues. The entire variable domain, with the rest obtained from reference TRBV2 and TRBJ2-5, is as follows: EPEVTQTPSHQVTQMGQEVILRCVPISNHLYFYWYRQILGQKVEFLVSFYNNEISEKSEIFDDQFSVERPDGSNFTLKIRSTKLEDSAMYFCASSYSKTQYFGPGTRLLVL.

The gene calls are TRBV7-2 and TRBJ2-2; 9 nucleotides match TRBD2. The V segment lost 5 bases and the J segment 3 bases; nucleotides outside the gene matches: 10. Per germline, CDR1 SGHTA and CDR2 FQGNSA. The CDR3 spans 17 residues. CDR3 sequence (DNA): TGTGCCAGCAGCGGACCGGCGGGGGGGGTGGACACCGGGGAGCTGTTTTTT. Residues: CASSGPAGGVDTGELFF. The whole variable domain, filled in from reference TRBV7-2 and TRBJ2-2, reads GAGVSQSPSNKVTEKGKDVELRCDPISGHTALYWYRQSLGQGLEFLIYFQGNSAPDKSGLPSDRFSAERTGGSVSTLTIQRTQQEDSAVYLCASSGPAGGVDTGELFFGEGSRLTVL.

Comments on this clone: The conserved phenylalanine or tryptophan normally closing the CDR3 is absent here, so this likely arose from a read error. Because the CDR3's place on the DNA is in doubt, the DNA is left out and the CDR3 is given as listed by TCRdb. The chain combines TRBV6-4 with TRBJ2-3; TRBD1 reflects the table's D call only, with no check against the DNA. Germline CDR1 and CDR2: MRHNA and SNTAGT. The CDR3 length equals 9 residues, ends included. CDR3 region: CASSYRGSR.

The chain has TRBV5-1 and TRBJ1-4; D gene ambiguous. The CDR3 runs 16 residues. Trimming left V 0 bases short and J 0 bases short, with 9 bases between. In germline, CDR1 is SGHRS, CDR2 YFSETQ. The CDR3 DNA reads as TGCGCCAGCAGCTTGGGTGGCGCCGCAACTAATGAAAAACTGTTTTTT. It is translated as CASSLGGAATNEKLFF.

The rearrangement links TRBV7-9 to TRBJ2-1, with 7 nucleotides matching TRBD1. Germline CDR1 reads SEHNR; CDR2 reads FQNEAQ (reference sequence). The V gene end was trimmed by 5 bases and the J gene end by 10 bases; junction bases not matched to a gene: 11. The CDR3 is 14 residues long. The CDR3 region has the DNA TGTGCCAGCAGCCTGGAAGCGGACAGGAACGAGCAGTTCTTC. This codes for CASSLEADRNEQFF.